This T cell receptor (beta chain) stems from a study of blood T cells in healthy people across ages. Study-level points and caveats: Diversity of TCR beta per million T cells declined in a roughly linear way with age.

CDR3 length: 14 residues. CDR1 and CDR2 (germline): LGHDT, YNNKEL (reference sequence). The V segment lost 3 bases and the J segment 2 bases; nucleotides outside the gene matches: 1. PCR was performed a second time for about 7 to 12 cycles using a sample-barcoded 5' primer and a J-beta primer mix. In TCRdb, the 5' RACE reads were re-called with MiXCR into one record per CDR3 protein. The table shows hundreds of thousands of distinct CDR3 sequences, with about 30% occurring only once. This clonotype came up many times. Antigen specificity is unknown. The specimen sequenced was blood. This chain uses TRBV3-1 with TRBJ2-5; 9 positions match TRBD2. The receptor was isolated from an elderly woman in good health. CDR3 residues: CASSQGLAQETQYF. CDR3 bases: TGTGCCAGCAGCCAGGGACTAGCTCAAGAGACCCAGTACTTC.